The clone carrying this TCR beta chain was seen repeatedly, ten times or more. A library of TCRbeta sequences, prepared with unique molecular identifiers, was generated. One entry per CDR3 protein, called by TCRdb with MiXCR from the PCR reads. The table records some 240,000 distinct CDR3 sequences, 9% to 10% of them present only once. Trimming stripped 0 bases from V and 1 base from J, with 11 bases between. The germline V gene has CDR1 SGHRS and CDR2 YFSETQ. This CDR3 is built from 16 residues. This specimen comes from a study of T-cell reconstitution after alpha-beta-depleted transplantation in children.

Sequencing was performed on PBMCs from the stem cell graft donor, taken from the stem cell graft. The chain employs TRBV5-1 and TRBJ1-5, with a weak D call TRBD1 (5 bases). This clonotype was obtained from a human donor who donated a stem cell graft to a child with SCID. CDR3 protein: CASSLGFRESNQPQHF. The CDR3 coding sequence is TGCGCCAGCAGCTTGGGTTTCAGGGAGAGCAATCAGCCCCAGCATTTT.